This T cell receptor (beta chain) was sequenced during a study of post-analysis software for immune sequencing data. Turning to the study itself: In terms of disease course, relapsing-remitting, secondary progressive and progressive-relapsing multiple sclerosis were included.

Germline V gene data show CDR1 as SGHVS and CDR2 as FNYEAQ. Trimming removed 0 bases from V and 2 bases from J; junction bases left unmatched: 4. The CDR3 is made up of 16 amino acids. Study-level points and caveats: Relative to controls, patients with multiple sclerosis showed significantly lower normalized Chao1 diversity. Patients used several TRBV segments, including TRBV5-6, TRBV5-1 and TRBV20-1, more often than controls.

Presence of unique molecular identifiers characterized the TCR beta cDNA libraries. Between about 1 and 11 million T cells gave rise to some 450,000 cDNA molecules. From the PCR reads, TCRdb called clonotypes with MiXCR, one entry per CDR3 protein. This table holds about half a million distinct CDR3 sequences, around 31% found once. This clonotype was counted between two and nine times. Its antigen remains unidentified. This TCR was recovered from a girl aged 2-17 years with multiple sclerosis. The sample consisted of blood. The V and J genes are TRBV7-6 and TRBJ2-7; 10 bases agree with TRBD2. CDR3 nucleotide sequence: TGTGCCAGCAGCTTAGCGGCCAGCGGGGGGGCCTACGAGCAGTACTTC. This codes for CASSLAASGGAYEQYF.